A selection of T cell receptor beta chains follows, all from one sample in a study of cytomegalovirus exposure and HLA in healthy donors. Here immunoSEQ multiplex PCR was the method, and the copy in TCRdb shows in-frame clones only, minus some. Among approximately 200,000 clones listed, 65% to 90% were seen once. The sample was PBMCs. The source is a woman aged 50 to 65 in good health and CMV-seronegative. CDR3s include the opening cysteine and the closing phenylalanine or tryptophan. Fields, in order: V gene, CDR3 protein.

TRBV7-2 | CASRQTGGGEKLFF
TRBV18 | CASSPGGPDTQYF
TRBV14 | CASSLGLAGTYEQYF
TRBV6-1 | CASRVHKGDNQPQHF
TRBV19 | CASSISQGYSNQPQHF
TRBV19 | CASSKNYRGLYEQYF
TRBV6-1 | CASSAGTGGWEQYF
TRBV7-9 | CASSFSGNQPQHF
TRBV5-1 | CASSLAEGLAGNEQFF
TRBV18 | CASSPPSSGRGETQYF
TRBV29-1 | CSAPPSRTSGPNEQFF
TRBV28 | CASRRDLNYGYTF
TRBV28 | CASTRLAGNSYEQYF
TRBV4-1 | CASSHLTSGVSYNEQFF
TRBV18 | CASSPSQGNTGELFF
TRBV18 | CASSSWTSGPTGTQYF
TRBV28 | CASSEMDTEAFF
TRBV9 | CASSPQGDRNTIYF
TRBV19 | CASSISPAQGYEQYF
TRBV5-1 | CASSFSLAGVRGEQFF
TRBV27 | CASSGQGSNQPQHF
TRBV29-1 | CSVVPGGREQFF
TRBV6-1 | CAGQKQGSGGYTF
TRBV6-5 | CASSYSTASTYEQYF
TRBV7-3 | CASSSGGGSYNEQFF
TRBV6-1 | CASSAHRGSYNEQFF
TRBV7-6 | CASSPRTGESSGNTIYF
TRBV6-5 | CASRPDRNYGYTF
TRBV6-6 | CASSPPQGDEGYGYTF
TRBV6-5 | CASSRRGQLNTEAFF
TRBV27 | CASTWAAGDGYEQYF
TRBV10-3 | CAISDKGLSGDTQYF
TRBV7-9 | CASSLGANTEAFF
TRBV30 | CAWVPRGSLRKQYF
TRBV29-1 | CSVVLRDSGNTIYF
TRBV19 | CASSPPFQDRRREPQHF
TRBV11-2 | CASSRPGDTQYF
TRBV5-1 | CASSPRQGTDTQYF
TRBV9 | CASSVRDRVYNEQFF
TRBV5-8 | CASSFATSGRRDTQYF
TRBV18 | CASSPTANQPQHF
TRBV27 | CASRLGTAGATYEQYF